The source of this T cell receptor beta chain is a study of response to subunit inactivated influenza vaccine. TCRdb independently ran MiXCR on the RT-PCR reads; one entry per CDR3 protein. The table has about 240,000 distinct CDR3 sequences, 9% to 15% seen once; the top ten hold roughly 7.7%. In this sample, this clonotype turned up a few times. The antigen remains unidentified. General study results and limits: After each seasonal influenza vaccination, few new T cells are recruited, the authors suggested.

This TCR was sampled from a man aged 45 to 65 who received an inactivated influenza vaccine. The sample in question was non-naive T cells sorted from PBMCs, obtained 14 to 15 days before vaccination.

The chain's CDR3 is CSARVVSGTRSFYEQYF. In DNA form, the CDR3 reads TGCAGTGCTAGAGTGGTATCCGGGACTAGATCGTTTTACGAGCAGTACTTC. The genes are TRBV20-1 and TRBJ2-7, with TRBD2 matching 8 bases. With V trimmed by 1 base and J by 4 bases, 15 bases remained unmatched. Germline V gives CDR1 DFQATT, CDR2 SNEGSKA (reference sequence). CDR3 length: 17 residues.